Below are 29 T cell receptor beta chains sequenced from a single sample in a study of human T cells and chemical hapten exposure. One entry per CDR3 protein results from TCRdb running MiXCR on the RACE reads. The repertoire holds 350,000 to 400,000 distinct CDR3 sequences, with about 6% as singletons. This sample's time point: patch test 2, 6 weeks after DPC sensitization. Treatment in this sample: therapeutic diphenylcyclopropenone sensitization with weekly scalp DPC. The material was whole blood, obtained in connection with sensitization to the hapten diphenylcyclopropenone (DPC). The receptors stem from a woman under 30 with alopecia areata. Some clones in this sample may be carry-over from other donors' samples.

This clonotype was counted ten times or more. The chain combines TRBV20-1 with TRBJ1-5; D unresolved. CDR1 DFQATT and CDR2 SNEGSKA come from the germline V gene (reference sequence). The V end was cut by 0 bases, the J end by 0 bases, with 12 bases between. The CDR3 totals 16 residues. The CDR3 sequence is CSAREIGSDSNQPQHF. CDR3 in DNA: TGCAGTGCTAGAGAAATTGGCTCGGATAGCAATCAGCCCCAGCATTTT.

The chain uses TRBV5-8 and TRBJ2-2, with TRBD1 matching 8 bases. Germline-derived CDR1 and CDR2 are SGHTS and YDEGEE. Losses at the gene ends were 4 bases for V and 6 bases for J; bases not matched to a gene: 8. The CDR3 totals 15 residues. The CDR3: CASSPSRGQPGELFF. The CDR3 DNA sequence: TGTGCCAGCAGCCCAAGCAGGGGGCAGCCCGGGGAGCTGTTTTTT.

This chain joins TRBV11-2 and TRBJ1-4, with TRBD1 matching 9 bases. The CDR3 has 14 amino acids. The germline CDR1 and CDR2 sequences are SGHAT and FQNNGV. The V gene end was trimmed by 3 bases and the J gene end by 5 bases; junction bases not matched to a gene: 1. CDR3 in DNA: TGTGCCAGCAGCTTGACAGGGGGAAATGAAAAACTGTTTTTT. Translated: CASSLTGGNEKLFF.

This clonotype has at least ten counts. The genes are TRBV20-1 and TRBJ2-7, with D maybe TRBD1 (7 bases). The CDR3 extends over 14 amino acids. Between the trimmed V and J ends, which lost 0 bases and 2 bases, there was a span of 11 bases. The V gene's germline CDR1 is DFQATT and CDR2 SNEGSKA (reference sequence). DNA of the CDR3: TGCAGTGCTAGAGATGGAGGGGGCCCCTACGAGCAGTACTTC. Amino acids: CSARDGGGPYEQYF.

This clonotype was picked up a small number of times. This chain joins TRBV4-3 and TRBJ1-4, with TRBD1 identical over 9 bases. J lost 6 bases, V lost 4 bases, and 9 bases had no gene match. The CDR3 sequence is 16 residues long. CDR1 is LGHNA, CDR2 YSLEER, per germline. The CDR3 DNA follows: TGCGCCAGCAGCCCAAACCGGGACAGGGAGGATGAAAAACTGTTTTTT. Amino acid sequence: CASSPNRDREDEKLFF.

On this clonotype: A junction boundary mismatches the germline segment, possibly from a read error. J is TRBJ1-2 and V is TRBV6-2 or TRBV6-3; D call uncertain. The CDR3 spans 16 residues. Germline lookup yields CDR1 MNHEY and CDR2 SVGEGT. CDR3 amino acids: CASSRPSRAPNYGNTF. In nucleotides, the CDR3 is TGTGCCAGCAGCCGCCCTTCACGAGCACCTAACTATGGCAACACCTTC.

The rearrangement uses TRBV6-2 or TRBV6-3 and TRBJ1-5; tentatively, D is TRBD1 (5 bases). Trimming took off 9 bases at V and 6 bases at J, with 15 bases between the two ends. Germline V gene sequence: CDR1 MNHEY, CDR2 SVGEGT. CDR3 size: 13 residues. CDR3 in DNA: TGTGCCAGTACAAGGGCAGGGAGTCAGCCCCAGCATTTT. Its translation is CASTRAGSQPQHF.

The rearrangement joins TRBV5-4 to TRBJ2-5, with TRBD2 as a possible D gene (5 bases). The ends were cut back, 2 bases at V and 4 bases at J, with 12 bases in the middle. CDR1 and CDR2 from the germline V gene are SGHNT and YYREEE (reference sequence). The CDR3 loop spans 14 amino acids. The CDR3 DNA reads as TGTGCCAGCAGCTTTTCGGACTCCAGAGAGACCCAGTACTTC. It translates to CASSFSDSRETQYF.

The sample holds a few counts of this clonotype. The rearrangement links TRBV7-9 to TRBJ1-6, with D unresolved. V shed 5 bases and J shed 0 bases, with 8 bases lying between them. Germline lookup yields CDR1 SEHNR and CDR2 FQNEAQ (reference sequence). The CDR3 length is 15 residues. Written as DNA, the CDR3 is TGTGCCAGCAGCCACCTCTACTCCTATAATTCACCCCTCCACTTT. Translation: CASSHLYSYNSPLHF.

This clonotype was counted ten times or more. This sequence joins TRBV7-2 and TRBJ1-2; D not certain. CDR1 SGHTA and CDR2 FQGNSA come from the germline V gene. Trimming cost V 1 base and J 0 bases, with 9 bases left between them. CDR3 length equals 15 residues. Written as DNA, the CDR3 is TGTGCCAGCAGCTTAGAGTTCTCAGCTAACTATGGCTACACCTTC. Its translation: CASSLEFSANYGYTF.

With regard to this clonotype: A much larger clone lies one base from this, so it may be a read error. This CDR3 fails to terminate in the conserved phenylalanine or tryptophan, so it likely reflects a read error. The gene calls are TRBV12-3 or TRBV12-4 and TRBJ2-4; 8 positions agree with TRBD2. V was pared by 3 bases and J by 9 bases, with 7 bases of the junction left unmatched. This CDR3 has 14 amino acids. CDR3 nucleotide sequence: TGTGCCAGCAGTTTCTTGGGACTAGTCTTCATTCAGTACTCC. Translated, it gives CASSFLGLVFIQYS.

This clonotype has at least ten counts. The chain has TRBV4-2 and TRBJ1-1, with 12 bases fitting TRBD1. The V gene end was trimmed by 4 bases and the J gene end by 3 bases; junction bases not matched to a gene: 6. In germline, CDR1 is LGHNA, CDR2 YNFKEQ. The CDR3 contains 16 residues. The DNA of the CDR3 is TGTGCCAGCAGCCTAGAGGGACAGGGGGCTGACACTGAAGCTTTCTTT. Protein sequence: CASSLEGQGADTEAFF.

V and J are TRBV7-8 and TRBJ2-3; 7 nucleotides align to TRBD1. The CDR3 is made up of 16 amino acids. After removal of 6 bases from V and 3 bases from J, the junction contained 12 bases not matched to a gene. Germline CDR1 and CDR2: SGHVS and FQNEAQ. CDR3: CASRPSRGRGTDTQYF. For the CDR3, the DNA is TGTGCCAGCAGACCGTCGCGTGGCAGGGGGACAGATACGCAGTATTTT.

This clonotype was seen repeatedly, ten times or more. The chain is built from TRBV6-5 and TRBJ2-3, with a possible D match to TRBD1 (5 bases). This CDR3 has 14 amino acids. Germline assignment: CDR1 MNHEY and CDR2 SVGAGI. V lost 5 bases to trimming and J lost 1 base, with 10 bases between them. CDR3 nucleotide sequence: TGTGCCAGCAGTCCCCCAGGGCGCACAGATACGCAGTATTTT. Protein: CASSPPGRTDTQYF.

This rearrangement joins TRBV7-2 to TRBJ2-3, with 8 bases lining up with TRBD2. CDR1 is SGHTA and CDR2 is FQGNSA in the germline V gene. With 5 bases clipped from V and 1 base from J, the junction kept 5 bases outside the gene matches. This CDR3 has 15 residues. The CDR3 DNA follows: TGTGCCAGCAGCCACCTTAGCGGGGGCACAGATACGCAGTATTTT. This translates into CASSHLSGGTDTQYF.

The CDR3 loop reads CSARARDSPGQPQHF. The CDR3 DNA is TGCAGTGCTAGAGCCAGGGACAGCCCGGGGCAGCCCCAGCATTTT. The chain has TRBV20-1 and TRBJ1-5, with 7 nucleotides matching TRBD1. This CDR3 is built from 15 residues. CDR1 and CDR2 (germline): DFQATT, SNEGSKA (reference sequence). After removal of 1 base from V and 7 bases from J, the junction contained 10 bases not matched to a gene.

V and J are TRBV2 and TRBJ2-6, with D possibly matching TRBD2 (6 bases). Per the germline V gene, CDR1 is SNHLY and CDR2 is FYNNEI. The CDR3 extends over 15 amino acids. Trimming pared 4 bases from V and 4 bases from J, leaving 11 bases between. DNA of the CDR3: TGTGCCAGCAGTGCGGGGGTTCCCGGGGCCAACGTCCTGACTTTC. This translates into CASSAGVPGANVLTF.

The CDR3 DNA is TGTGCCAGCCAGGGCGGACTGAACACTGAAGCTTTCTTT. As protein: CASQGGLNTEAFF. This chain connects TRBV27 to TRBJ1-1; D is perhaps TRBD1 (5 bases). Trimming pared 8 bases from V and 0 bases from J, leaving 10 bases between. Germline V gene lookup returns CDR1 MNHEY and CDR2 SMNVEV (reference sequence). The CDR3 is made up of 13 amino acids.

There are many counts of this clonotype. The rearrangement uses TRBV6-5 and TRBJ1-5; TRBD1 might be the D (5 bases). In germline, CDR1 is MNHEY, CDR2 SVGAGI. Trimming removed 7 bases at V and 0 bases at J, with 13 bases between. CDR3 size: 15 residues. The chain's CDR3 is CASKRDVHSNQPQHF. The CDR3 nucleotides read TGTGCCAGCAAGAGGGACGTTCATAGCAATCAGCCCCAGCATTTT.

This clonotype came up many times. The chain has TRBV6-2 or TRBV6-3 and TRBJ1-1; TRBD1 might be the D (5 bases). V was trimmed by 6 bases and J by 1 base, leaving 15 bases between them. The CDR3 extends over 15 amino acids. The germline V gene encodes CDR1 MNHEY and CDR2 SVGEGT. In DNA, the CDR3 is TGTGCCAGCAGCCCACAGACGGGGGAGAACACTGAAGCTTTCTTT. This gives the protein CASSPQTGENTEAFF.

This chain links TRBV11-2 with TRBJ2-1, with D hard to call. This CDR3 contains 13 residues. CDR1 and CDR2 from the germline V gene are SGHAT and FQNNGV. Trimming cost V 1 base and J 8 bases, with 9 bases left between them. The CDR3 sequence: CASSLVTSDEQFF. The DNA for the CDR3 is TGTGCCAGCAGCTTAGTGACTTCCGATGAGCAGTTCTTC.

There are many counts of this clonotype. V usage is TRBV7-3 and J usage is TRBJ1-1, with TRBD1 as a possible D gene (6 bases). Germline V CDR1 and CDR2: SGHTA, FQGTGA. V was cut by 5 bases and J by 10 bases, with 20 bases left in between. The CDR3 spans 14 residues. The DNA of the CDR3 is TGTGCCAGCAGCCCCCCCTCACCCCCAGGGGTAGCTTTCTTT. Protein product: CASSPPSPPGVAFF.

This clonotype was picked up many times. The CDR3, as DNA: TGTGCCAGCAGCTTGAACACTGAAGCTTTCTTT. This sequence encodes CASSLNTEAFF. The chain recombines TRBV7-9 with TRBJ1-1, with no clear D. The CDR3 totals 11 residues. The germline V and J ends were trimmed by 3 bases and 1 base, with 0 bases remaining between them. Germline CDR1 and CDR2: SEHNR and FQNEAQ (reference sequence).

This clonotype turned up a few times. The chain joins TRBV28 to TRBJ2-3; 8 bases align to TRBD2. The germline V gene has CDR1 MDHEN and CDR2 SYDVKM. V trimming: 10 bases; J trimming: 0 bases; junction bases outside the gene matches: 18. The CDR3 extends over 18 amino acids. This CDR3 is CATGGGQGETTSTDTQYF. The CDR3, as DNA: TGTGCCACCGGGGGGGGGCAGGGCGAAACCACTAGCACAGATACGCAGTATTTT.

This chain uses TRBV4-2 with TRBJ2-5; TRBD2 might be the D (5 bases). This CDR3 region has 14 residues. Germline CDR1 LGHNA, CDR2 YNFKEQ. Between the trimmed V and J ends, which lost 0 bases and 3 bases, there was a span of 8 bases. The CDR3 bases are TGTGCCAGCAGCCAAGACGAGGGAAAAGAGACCCAGTACTTC. Translated, it gives CASSQDEGKETQYF.

The chain joins TRBV6-5 to TRBJ1-1, with a possible D match to TRBD1 (6 bases). The germline V and J ends were trimmed by 6 bases and 7 bases, with 12 bases remaining between them. The length of the CDR3 is 12 residues. Germline assignment: CDR1 MNHEY and CDR2 SVGAGI. The CDR3 DNA follows: TGTGCCAGCAGCCGGGGGGGCAGTGAAGCTTTCTTT. Translation: CASSRGGSEAFF.

A few counts support this clonotype. The V call is TRBV28, the J call TRBJ2-2, with D perhaps given as TRBD1 or TRBD2 (7 bases each). The CDR3 has 21 residues. Trimming removed 9 bases at V and 3 bases at J, with 35 bases between. Germline loops: CDR1 MDHEN, CDR2 SYDVKM. The CDR3 bases are TGTGCCAGGAACTCATCCTATTGCGGGAGAGAGGAAACAGGGGACACCGGGGAGCTGTTTTTT. Translated: CARNSSYCGREETGDTGELFF.

This clonotype has more than one count but fewer than ten. This rearrangement joins TRBV20-1 to TRBJ2-1; D not certain. Trimming removed 6 bases from V and 0 bases from J, with 12 bases in between. This CDR3 is 14 amino acids long. Germline values: CDR1 DFQATT, CDR2 SNEGSKA (reference sequence). CDR3 coding DNA: TGCAGTGCCGTGACTTCTAGCTCCTACAATGAGCAGTTCTTC. Translating gives CSAVTSSSYNEQFF.

The gene calls are TRBV7-2 and TRBJ1-3, with D uncertain. Germline V gene data show CDR1 as SGHTA and CDR2 as FQGNSA. With 5 bases removed from V and 7 bases from J, the gap between germline ends came to 12 bases. The CDR3 extends over 13 amino acids. This chain's CDR3 is CASSPSQANTIYF. In nucleotides, the CDR3 is TGTGCCAGCAGCCCATCCCAGGCGAACACCATATATTTT.